This T cell receptor beta chain was sequenced in a study of cytotoxic CD8 clonotypes in ibrutinib-treated CLL. Germline V gene lookup returns CDR1 SGDLS and CDR2 YYNGEE. V gave up 4 bases and J gave up 2 bases, with 9 bases separating them. The CDR3 is 13 amino acids. Profiled with immunoSEQ multiplex PCR; TCRdb holds only in-frame clones, not every one. The sample lists roughly 97,000 clones; roughly 80% were seen once. The rearrangement joins TRBV9 to TRBJ1-2, with TRBD1 as a possible D gene (5 bases). Specimen: PBMCs, collected after 12 months of ibrutinib treatment. The sequence came from a human donor with chronic lymphocytic leukemia. The chain's CDR3 is CASSRGLNYGYTF. The CDR3 DNA follows: TGTGCCAGCAGCCGGGGACTAAACTATGGCTACACCTTC.